This T cell receptor beta chain emerged from a study of T cells in Graves' hyperthyroidism and ophthalmopathy (dated by TCRdb to between 2018 and 2021). Turning to the overall study: Peripheral blood samples were taken at initial diagnosis, before any treatment was given. Thyroid tissue and blood T-cell repertoires from several Graves' hyperthyroidism patients were also compared in the study. Whether ophthalmopathy could be predicted prospectively was tested in an independent validation cohort made up of some 20 hyperthyroidism patients plus 17 patients who later progressed to ophthalmopathy. A discovery cohort of about a hundred patients, approximately 45 with Graves' ophthalmopathy and about 58 with stable Graves' hyperthyroidism, was used to find distinguishing TCR V-J signatures. For training and testing, the 80 to 100 patients in the discovery cohort were randomly divided in a 7:3 ratio. TCR Vbeta CDR3 sequencing of 135 peripheral blood samples (fewer than 45 ophthalmopathy, under 80 hyperthyroidism and roughly 17 progressor patients) is reported in the paper. Following sampling, methimazole starting at 30 mg daily was given to hyperthyroidism patients, and high-dose intravenous methylprednisolone was given to ophthalmopathy patients.

In the ophthalmopathy patients, disease was moderately to severely active, with a Clinical Activity Score of 3 or more, a NOSPECS grade of 4 or more, and a duration of less than 3 months. Exclusion was applied to patients with uncontrolled infections, other autoimmune diseases, pregnancy or lactation. Diagnoses were based on clinical symptoms, serum thyroxine and TRAb, thyroid ultrasound and orbital computed tomography. PBMCs were separated from around 9.1 ml of fresh peripheral blood using Ficoll-Paque density gradient centrifugation. Total RNA was extracted with Trizol reagent, and quality was checked on an Agilent 2100 Bioanalyzer. Findings and caveats that apply to the study as a whole: Most expanded thyroid clonotypes (frequency above 0.001) were also found in blood, which suggests that blood repertoires may mirror thyroid immune responses. In cross-validation, a model built on a 13 V-J signature told ophthalmopathy apart from stable hyperthyroidism with approximately 90% sensitivity and 81% to 82% specificity, and in testing the same model reached 80%/75%. In validation, the model predicted progression to ophthalmopathy a median of 6.5 months before onset, with approximately 70% sensitivity and around 76% specificity. Sample size was not statistically predetermined, and blinding of investigators to group allocation was not performed.

CDR1 and CDR2 are drawn from the germline V gene (reference sequence): DFQATT, SNEGSKA. Between the V and J ends, shortened by 6 bases and 5 bases respectively, the junction contains 16 bases. The CDR3 sequence holds 13 residues, the cysteine and phenylalanine included. The retained sequence is limited to the CDR3, 39 bases, with the frame set at the first base. This clonotype was seen many times. It has no known antigen specificity. Within one base of it there is no much larger clone, and no base qualities were kept. TCR beta CDR3 regions were amplified from RNA transcripts. A first-round RT-PCR of the TCR CDR3 used the HTBI primer set with the Qiagen OneStep RT-PCR kit. Libraries were constructed in a second round of multiplex PCR, after which size selection and purification were performed. Libraries were sequenced paired-end with 100 bp reads on an Illumina HiSeq2000. Regarding the original processing steps: SOAPnuke was used to process the raw data, with reads discarded if the reads contained adapters or uncalled bases, had a mean Phred below 15, or lacked an exact constant-primer or identifier match. High-quality paired reads were merged using COPE v1.2.5, and each unique nucleotide sequence was defined as a clonotype. MiTCR v1.1 was used to align clonotypes to the IMGT TRBV, TRBD and TRBJ reference segments. The analysis was restricted to V-J combinations with a frequency above 0.0001, which together covered about 99% of the repertoires. The TCS score was defined as F50 (clonal expansion) divided by E x V (chaos), with BLOSUM62-based TCRdist calculated between CDR3 peptides within each V-J. Welch's t-statistics and random forest reduced roughly 540 V-J features to 13, which were used in a naive Bayes classifier (R e1071). TCRdb handled the public reads itself, with Q25 trimming in fastp and clone calling in MiXCR, and kept productive beta chains. One record per CDR3 amino acid sequence lists the most common genes and DNA. TCRdb assigned the V and J calls; the authors' analysis was not used. Counted in this sample were some 550,000 distinct CDR3 sequences; about a sixth of them appeared once. Less than 3.5% of the sample lies in the top ten.

The rearrangement joined TRBV20-1 to TRBJ2-5, with an unclear D gene assignment. Sequencing input: blood. This sequence was found in a woman in her 40s with Graves' ophthalmopathy. The CDR3 amino acid sequence is: CSAPRPLGETQYF. Read as DNA, the sequence is TGCAGTGCCCCTAGACCCTTAGGGGAGACCCAGTACTTC.